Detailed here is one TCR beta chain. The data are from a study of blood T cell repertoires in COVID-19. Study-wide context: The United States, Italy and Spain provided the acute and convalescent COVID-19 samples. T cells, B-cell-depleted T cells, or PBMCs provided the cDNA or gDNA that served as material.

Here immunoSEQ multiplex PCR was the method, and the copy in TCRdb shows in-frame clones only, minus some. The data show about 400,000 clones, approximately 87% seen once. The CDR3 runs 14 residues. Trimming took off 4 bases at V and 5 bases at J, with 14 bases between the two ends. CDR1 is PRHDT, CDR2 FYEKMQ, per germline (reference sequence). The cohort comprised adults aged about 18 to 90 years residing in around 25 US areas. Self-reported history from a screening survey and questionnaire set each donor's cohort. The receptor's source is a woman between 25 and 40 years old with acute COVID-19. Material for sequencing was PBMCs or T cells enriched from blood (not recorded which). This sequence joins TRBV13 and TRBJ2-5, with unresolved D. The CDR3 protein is CASSSPFLLETQYF. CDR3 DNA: TGTGCCAGCAGCTCCCCATTCCTACTGGAGACCCAGTACTTC.